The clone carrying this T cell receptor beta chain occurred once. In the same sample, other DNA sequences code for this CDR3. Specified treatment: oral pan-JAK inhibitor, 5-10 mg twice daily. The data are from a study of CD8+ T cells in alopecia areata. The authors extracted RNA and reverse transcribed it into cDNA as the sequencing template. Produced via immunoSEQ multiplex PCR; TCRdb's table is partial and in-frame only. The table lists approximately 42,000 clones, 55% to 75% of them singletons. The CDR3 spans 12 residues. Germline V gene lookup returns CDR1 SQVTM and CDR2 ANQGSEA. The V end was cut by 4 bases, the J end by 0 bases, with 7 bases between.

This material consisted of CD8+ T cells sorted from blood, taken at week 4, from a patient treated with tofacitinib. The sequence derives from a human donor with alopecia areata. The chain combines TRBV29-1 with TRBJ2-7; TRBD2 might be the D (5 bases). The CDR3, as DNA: TGCAGCGTTGTTGGGAGCTCCTACGAGCAGTACTTC. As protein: CSVVGSSYEQYF.